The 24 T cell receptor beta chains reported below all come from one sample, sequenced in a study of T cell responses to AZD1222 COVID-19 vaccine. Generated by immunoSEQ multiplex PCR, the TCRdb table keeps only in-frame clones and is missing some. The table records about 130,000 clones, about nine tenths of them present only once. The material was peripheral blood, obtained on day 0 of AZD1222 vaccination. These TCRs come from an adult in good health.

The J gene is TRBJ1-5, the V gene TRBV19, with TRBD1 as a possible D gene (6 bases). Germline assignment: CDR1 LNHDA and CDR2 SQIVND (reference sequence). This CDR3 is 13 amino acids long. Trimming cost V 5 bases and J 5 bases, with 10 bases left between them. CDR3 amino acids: CASSGQRDQPQHF. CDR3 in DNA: TGTGCCAGTAGTGGACAGCGAGATCAGCCCCAGCATTTT.

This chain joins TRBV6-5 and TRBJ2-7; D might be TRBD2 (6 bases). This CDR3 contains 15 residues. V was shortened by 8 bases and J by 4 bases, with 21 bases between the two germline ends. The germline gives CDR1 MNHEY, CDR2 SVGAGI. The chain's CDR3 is CASHTPTAGVYEQYF. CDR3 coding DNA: TGTGCCAGCCACACACCCACAGCGGGCGTTTACGAGCAGTACTTC.

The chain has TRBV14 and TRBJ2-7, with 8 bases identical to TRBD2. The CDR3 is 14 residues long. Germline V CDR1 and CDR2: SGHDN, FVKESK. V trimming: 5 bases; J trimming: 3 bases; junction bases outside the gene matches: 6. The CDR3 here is CASSKSGSHYEQYF. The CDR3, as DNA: TGTGCCAGCAGCAAAAGCGGGAGCCACTACGAGCAGTACTTC.

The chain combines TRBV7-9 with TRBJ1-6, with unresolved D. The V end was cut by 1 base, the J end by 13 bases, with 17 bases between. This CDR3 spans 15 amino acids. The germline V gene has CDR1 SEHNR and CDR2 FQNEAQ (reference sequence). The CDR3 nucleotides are TGTGCCAGCAGCTTAGATCTGGCAGAAATGTTGCCCCTCCACTTT. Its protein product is CASSLDLAEMLPLHF.

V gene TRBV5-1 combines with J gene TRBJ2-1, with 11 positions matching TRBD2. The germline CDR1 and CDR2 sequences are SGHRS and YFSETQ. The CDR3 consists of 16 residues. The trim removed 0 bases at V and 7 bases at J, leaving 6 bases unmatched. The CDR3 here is CASSLDVTSGKNEQFF. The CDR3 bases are TGCGCCAGCAGCTTGGATGTGACTAGCGGGAAAAATGAGCAGTTCTTC.

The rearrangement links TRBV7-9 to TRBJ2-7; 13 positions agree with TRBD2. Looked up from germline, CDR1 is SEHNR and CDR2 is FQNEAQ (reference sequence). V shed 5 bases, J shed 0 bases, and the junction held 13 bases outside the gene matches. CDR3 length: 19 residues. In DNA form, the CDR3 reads TGTGCCAGCAGCACCATCGCCGGACTAGCGGGGGCCGGCTCCTACGAGCAGTACTTC. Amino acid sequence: CASSTIAGLAGAGSYEQYF.

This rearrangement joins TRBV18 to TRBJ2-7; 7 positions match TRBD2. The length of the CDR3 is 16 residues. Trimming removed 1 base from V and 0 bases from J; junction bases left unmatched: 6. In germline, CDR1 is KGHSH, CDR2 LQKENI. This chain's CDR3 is CASSPLSGDYSYEQYF. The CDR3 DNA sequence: TGTGCCAGCTCACCACTGAGCGGGGACTACTCCTACGAGCAGTACTTC. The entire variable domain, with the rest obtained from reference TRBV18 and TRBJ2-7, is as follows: NAGVMQNPRHLVRRRGQEARLRCSPMKGHSHVYWYRQLPEEGLKFMVYLQKENIIDESGMPKERFSAEFPKEGPSILRIQQVVRGDSAAYFCASSPLSGDYSYEQYFGPGTRLTVT.

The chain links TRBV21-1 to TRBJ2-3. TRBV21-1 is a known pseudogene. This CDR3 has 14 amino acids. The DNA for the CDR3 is TGTGCCAGCAGCAAACTGAAGGGCGCAGATACGCAGTATTTT. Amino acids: CASSKLKGADTQYF.

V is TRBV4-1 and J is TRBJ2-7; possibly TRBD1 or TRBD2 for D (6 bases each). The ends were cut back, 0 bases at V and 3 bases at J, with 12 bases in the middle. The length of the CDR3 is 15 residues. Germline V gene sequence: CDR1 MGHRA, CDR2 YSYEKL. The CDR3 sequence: CASSQERLGGYEQYF. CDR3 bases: TGCGCCAGCAGCCAAGAAAGACTAGGGGGCTACGAGCAGTACTTC.

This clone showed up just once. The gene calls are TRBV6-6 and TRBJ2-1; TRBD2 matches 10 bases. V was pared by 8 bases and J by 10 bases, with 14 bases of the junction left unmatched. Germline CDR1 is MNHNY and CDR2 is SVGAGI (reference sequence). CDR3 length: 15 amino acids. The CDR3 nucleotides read TGTGCCAGCGGCCAGCCAGCGGGAGGGCTATGGGAGCAGTTCTTC. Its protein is CASGQPAGGLWEQFF.

The CDR3 is CASSLGREGTDNSPLHF. CDR3 DNA: TGTGCCAGCAGCTTGGGGCGGGAAGGGACAGACAATTCACCCCTCCACTTT. The chain recombines TRBV5-4 with TRBJ1-6, with 7 nucleotides matching TRBD1. Germline V gene sequence: CDR1 SGHNT, CDR2 YYREEE (reference sequence). J gave up 7 bases and V 0 bases, and 10 bases lay outside the gene matches. The length of the CDR3 is 17 residues. Based on the CDR3 plus reference TRBV5-4 and TRBJ1-6, the full variable domain is ETGVTQSPTHLIKTRGQQVTLRCSSQSGHNTVSWYQQALGQGPQFIFQYYREEENGRGNFPPRFSGLQFPNYSSELNVNALELDDSALYLCASSLGREGTDNSPLHFGNGTRLTVT.

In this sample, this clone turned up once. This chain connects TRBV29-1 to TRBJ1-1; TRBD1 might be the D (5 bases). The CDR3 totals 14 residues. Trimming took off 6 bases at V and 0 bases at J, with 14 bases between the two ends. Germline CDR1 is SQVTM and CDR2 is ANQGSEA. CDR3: CSVGRGTMNTEAFF. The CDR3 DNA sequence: TGCAGCGTGGGACGGGGGACCATGAACACTGAAGCTTTCTTT. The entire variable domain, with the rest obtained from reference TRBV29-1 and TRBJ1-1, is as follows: SAVISQKPSRDICQRGTSLTIQCQVDSQVTMMFWYRQQPGQSLTLIATANQGSEATYESGFVIDKFPISRPNLTFSTLTVSNMSPEDSSIYLCSVGRGTMNTEAFFGQGTRLTVV.

The CDR3 loop is CASSQGSAGGRTDTQYF. The CDR3 nucleotides read TGCGCCAGCAGCCAAGGGTCAGCGGGAGGTCGCACAGATACGCAGTATTTT. The V call is TRBV4-1, the J call TRBJ2-3; 9 nucleotides match TRBD2. The CDR3 has 17 residues. After removal of 1 base from V and 1 base from J, the junction contained 6 bases not matched to a gene. Germline values: CDR1 MGHRA, CDR2 YSYEKL.

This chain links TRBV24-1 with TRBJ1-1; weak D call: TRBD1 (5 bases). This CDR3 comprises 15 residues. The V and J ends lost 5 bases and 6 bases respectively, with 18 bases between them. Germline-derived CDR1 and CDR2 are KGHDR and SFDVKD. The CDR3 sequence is CATSATGTSKAEAFF. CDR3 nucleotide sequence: TGTGCCACCAGTGCAACCGGGACTTCGAAGGCTGAAGCTTTCTTT.

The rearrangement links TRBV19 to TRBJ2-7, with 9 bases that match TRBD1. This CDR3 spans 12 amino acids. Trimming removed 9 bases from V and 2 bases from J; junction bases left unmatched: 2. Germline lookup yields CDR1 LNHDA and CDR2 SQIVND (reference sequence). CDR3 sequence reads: CASRQGAYEQYF. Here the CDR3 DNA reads TGTGCCAGCAGACAGGGGGCCTACGAGCAGTACTTC.

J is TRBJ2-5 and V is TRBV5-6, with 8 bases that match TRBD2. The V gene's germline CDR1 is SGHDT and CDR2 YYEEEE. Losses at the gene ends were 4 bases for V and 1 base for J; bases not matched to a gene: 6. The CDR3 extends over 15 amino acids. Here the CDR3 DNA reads TGTGCCAGCAGCGGTACGGGGGGGGGCCAAGAGACCCAGTACTTC. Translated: CASSGTGGGQETQYF.

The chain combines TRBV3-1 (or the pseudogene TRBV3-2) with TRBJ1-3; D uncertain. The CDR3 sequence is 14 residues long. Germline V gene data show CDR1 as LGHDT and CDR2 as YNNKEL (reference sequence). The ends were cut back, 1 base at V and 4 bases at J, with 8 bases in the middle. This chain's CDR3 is CASSQVRLGNTIYF. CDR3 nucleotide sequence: TGTGCCAGCAGCCAAGTAAGGCTCGGAAACACCATATATTTT.

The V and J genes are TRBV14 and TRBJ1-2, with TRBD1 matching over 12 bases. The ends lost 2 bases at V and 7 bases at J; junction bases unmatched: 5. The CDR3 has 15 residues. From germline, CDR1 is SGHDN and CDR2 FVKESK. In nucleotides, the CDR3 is TGTGCCAGCAGCCAATTGGGACAGGGGGCAGGTGGCTACACCTTC. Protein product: CASSQLGQGAGGYTF.

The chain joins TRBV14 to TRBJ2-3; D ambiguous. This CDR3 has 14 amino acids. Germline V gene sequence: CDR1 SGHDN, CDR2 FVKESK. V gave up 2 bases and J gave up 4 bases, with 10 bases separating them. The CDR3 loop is CASSQYLGSDTQYF. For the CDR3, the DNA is TGTGCCAGCAGCCAATACCTAGGTTCAGATACGCAGTATTTT.

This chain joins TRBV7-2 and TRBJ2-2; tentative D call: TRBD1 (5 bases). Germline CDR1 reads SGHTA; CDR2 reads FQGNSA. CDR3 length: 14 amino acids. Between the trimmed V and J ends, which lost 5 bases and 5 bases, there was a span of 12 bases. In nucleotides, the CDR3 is TGTGCCAGCAGCCCAGACAGTTTTACCGGGGAGCTGTTTTTT. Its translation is CASSPDSFTGELFF.

CDR3 nucleotide sequence: TGTGCCAGTTCCCAAATGGACTCTTCCTACGAGCAGTACTTC. Translating gives CASSQMDSSYEQYF. The chain joins TRBV11-2 to TRBJ2-7, with D perhaps matching TRBD2 (5 bases). Germline assignment: CDR1 SGHAT and CDR2 FQNNGV. Trimming shortened V by 9 bases and J by 1 base, and 16 bases separated the two germline ends. This CDR3 spans 14 amino acids.

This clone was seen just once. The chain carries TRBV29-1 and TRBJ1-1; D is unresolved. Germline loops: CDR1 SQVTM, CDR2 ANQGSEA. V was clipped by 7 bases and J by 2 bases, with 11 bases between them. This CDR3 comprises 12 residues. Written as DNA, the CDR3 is TGCAGCGCCGGGCGGGATAACACTGAAGCTTTCTTT. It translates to CSAGRDNTEAFF.

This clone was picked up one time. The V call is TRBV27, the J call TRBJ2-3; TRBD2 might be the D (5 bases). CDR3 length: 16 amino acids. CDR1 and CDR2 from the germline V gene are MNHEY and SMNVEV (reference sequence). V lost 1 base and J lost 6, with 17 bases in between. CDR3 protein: CASSLWNAGDRDTQYF. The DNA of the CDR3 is TGTGCCAGCAGTTTATGGAATGCCGGGGATAGGGATACGCAGTATTTT.

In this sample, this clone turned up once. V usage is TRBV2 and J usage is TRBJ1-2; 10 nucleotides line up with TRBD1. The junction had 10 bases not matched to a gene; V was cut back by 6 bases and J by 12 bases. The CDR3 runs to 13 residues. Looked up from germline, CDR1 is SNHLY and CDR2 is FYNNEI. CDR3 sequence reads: CASSSPGQGKNTF. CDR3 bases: TGTGCCAGCAGCAGCCCGGGACAGGGGAAGAACACCTTC.